Each of the 29 T cell receptor beta chains below was sequenced from the same sample in a study of CD8+ T cells in alopecia areata. After isolation, RNA underwent reverse transcription to generate cDNA as the sequencing template. The assay was immunoSEQ multiplex PCR, and TCRdb's table has in-frame clones only and misses some. This sample has about 210,000 clones, with 50% to 70% found just once. As to treatment: oral pan-JAK inhibitor, 5-10 mg twice daily. The sample here was CD4+ T cells sorted from blood, taken at week 4, from a patient treated with tofacitinib. The receptors stem from a human donor with alopecia areata.

This chain uses TRBV4-1 with TRBJ2-5; no definite D call. From germline, CDR1 is MGHRA and CDR2 YSYEKL. V lost 1 base, J lost 4 bases, and 13 bases lay in between. This CDR3 has 15 amino acids. The CDR3 bases are TGCGCCAGCAGCCAAGTGTTAGGGCCTGGAGAGACCCAGTACTTC. Translated: CASSQVLGPGETQYF.

This CDR3 is CASTSPGVGALGELFF. The CDR3 DNA reads as TGTGCCAGCACCAGCCCTGGTGTAGGGGCCCTCGGGGAGCTGTTTTTT. V gene TRBV6-6 combines with J gene TRBJ2-2, with D possibly matching TRBD1 (5 bases). The ends were cut back, 7 bases at V and 7 bases at J, with 22 bases in the middle. Germline V gene sequence: CDR1 MNHNY, CDR2 SVGAGI (reference sequence). The CDR3 covers 16 residues.

The gene calls are TRBV29-1 and TRBJ2-4; 8 positions agree with TRBD2. Trimming removed 7 bases from V and 0 bases from J; junction bases left unmatched: 17. Germline lookup yields CDR1 SQVTM and CDR2 ANQGSEA. This CDR3 contains 18 residues. As DNA, the CDR3 is TGCAGCGCCTCCGGGGGGGCCGAAACCCCTCTAGCCAAAAACATTCAGTACTTC. Translating it yields CSASGGAETPLAKNIQYF. Using reference TRBV29-1 and TRBJ2-4 for the parts outside the CDR3, the full variable domain is SAVISQKPSRDICQRGTSLTIQCQVDSQVTMMFWYRQQPGQSLTLIATANQGSEATYESGFVIDKFPISRPNLTFSTLTVSNMSPEDSSIYLCSASGGAETPLAKNIQYFGAGTRLSVL.

This chain links TRBV7-9 with TRBJ2-7; either TRBD1 or TRBD2 may fit D (5 bases each). Deletions cut 5 bases from V and 6 bases from J, with 14 bases between. The germline V gene encodes CDR1 SEHNR and CDR2 FQNEAQ (reference sequence). The CDR3 length is 13 residues. CDR3 region: CASSQLDRAEQYF. The CDR3 DNA reads as TGTGCCAGCAGCCAACTAGACAGAGCCGAGCAGTACTTC. Looking up the rest from reference TRBV7-9 and TRBJ2-7 gives the full variable domain: DTGVSQNPRHKITKRGQNVTFRCDPISEHNRLYWYRQTLGQGPEFLTYFQNEAQLEKSRLLSDRFSAERPKGSFSTLEIQRTEQGDSAMYLCASSQLDRAEQYFGPGTRLTVT.

The CDR3 sequence: CASCEETQYF. The DNA for the CDR3 is TGTGCCAGCTGCGAGGAGACCCAGTACTTC. The V call is TRBV2, the J call TRBJ2-5; no definite D call. Germline V CDR1 and CDR2: SNHLY, FYNNEI. The CDR3 is made up of 10 amino acids. V was trimmed by 8 bases and J by 5 bases, leaving 6 bases between them.

This clone occurred a few times. The chain has TRBV7-2 and TRBJ2-2, with D perhaps matching TRBD1 (5 bases). This CDR3 comprises 14 residues. The germline V gene encodes CDR1 SGHTA and CDR2 FQGNSA. The V end was cut by 5 bases, the J end by 1 base, with 8 bases between. CDR3 DNA: TGTGCCAGCAGCGCCAGGGTGAACACCGGGGAGCTGTTTTTT. Protein: CASSARVNTGELFF.

This clone was detected a few times. This chain joins TRBV6-6 and TRBJ1-5; D is possibly TRBD1 (6 bases). The CDR3 runs 14 residues. The ends were cut back, 2 bases at V and 6 bases at J, with 11 bases in the middle. Germline lookup yields CDR1 MNHNY and CDR2 SVGAGI (reference sequence). The CDR3 bases are TGTGCCAGCAGTTACCAGGGGTCGGGTCAGCCCCAGCATTTT. Translating it yields CASSYQGSGQPQHF.

The rearrangement joins TRBV30 to TRBJ1-2, with 9 positions matching TRBD1. The CDR3 extends over 14 amino acids. Germline V CDR1 and CDR2: GTSNPN, SVGIG (reference sequence). J was trimmed by 4 bases and V by 2 bases; bases with no gene match: 5. The CDR3 loop is CAWSLGQGTYGYTF. Written as DNA, the CDR3 is TGTGCCTGGAGTCTCGGACAGGGGACCTATGGCTACACCTTC.

The rearrangement joins TRBV11-2 to TRBJ2-1; 7 bases are a match to TRBD2. Germline assignment: CDR1 SGHAT and CDR2 FQNNGV. V lost 4 bases to trimming and J lost 5 bases; unmatched junction nucleotides: 2. The CDR3 extends over 13 amino acids. CDR3 sequence reads: CASSSGLNNEQFF. CDR3 DNA sequence: TGTGCCAGCAGCTCGGGACTAAACAATGAGCAGTTCTTC. Full variable domain (outside the CDR3, taken from reference TRBV11-2 and TRBJ2-1): EAGVAQSPRYKIIEKRQSVAFWCNPISGHATLYWYQQILGQGPKLLIQFQNNGVVDDSQLPKDRFSAERLKGVDSTLKIQPAKLEDSAVYLCASSSGLNNEQFFGPGTRLTVL.

This clone occurred a few times. This chain connects TRBV5-4 to TRBJ1-5; D is perhaps TRBD1 (5 bases). The CDR3 length is 13 residues. The V and J ends lost 4 bases and 5 bases respectively, with 10 bases between them. From germline, CDR1 is SGHNT and CDR2 YYREEE (reference sequence). Here the CDR3 reads CASSPGPHQPQHF. The CDR3 coding sequence is TGTGCCAGCAGCCCGGGACCCCATCAGCCCCAGCATTTT.

As concerns this clone: Other DNA sequences within the sample encode an identical CDR3. V is TRBV29-1 and J is TRBJ1-1; D is uncertain. In germline, CDR1 is SQVTM, CDR2 ANQGSEA. V was clipped by 3 bases and J by 0 bases, with 8 bases between them. This CDR3 region has 13 residues. The CDR3 here is CSVERQLNTEAFF. The CDR3 coding sequence is TGCAGCGTTGAGCGGCAGCTGAACACTGAAGCTTTCTTT.

The gene calls are TRBV29-1 and TRBJ1-5; D remains unclear. Germline assignment: CDR1 SQVTM and CDR2 ANQGSEA. The CDR3 contains 13 residues. Trimming took off 6 bases at V and 4 bases at J, with 13 bases between the two ends. The CDR3 DNA is TGCAGCGTCAGTGAGTCCCCAAATCAGCCCCAGCATTTT. This encodes CSVSESPNQPQHF.

The chain combines TRBV5-4 with TRBJ1-1, with D hard to call. Germline CDR1 reads SGHNT; CDR2 reads YYREEE (reference sequence). The CDR3 totals 13 residues. Trimming pared 0 bases from V and 9 bases from J, leaving 12 bases between. In DNA, the CDR3 is TGTGCCAGCAGCTTGGAGGATAGAAGGAAAGCTTTCTTT. This codes for CASSLEDRRKAFF.

V gene TRBV30 combines with J gene TRBJ1-2, with D uncertain. V dropped 2 bases and J dropped 8 bases, with 24 bases sitting between them. From germline, CDR1 is GTSNPN and CDR2 SVGIG (reference sequence). The CDR3 consists of 16 residues. CDR3 amino acids: CAWSRVRRSSFKGYTF. The DNA of the CDR3 is TGTGCCTGGAGTCGGGTCAGGAGGAGTTCATTCAAGGGCTACACCTTC.

The chain joins TRBV15 to TRBJ2-5; possibly TRBD1 for D (5 bases). Trimming stripped 0 bases from V and 7 bases from J, with 12 bases between. The CDR3 contains 14 residues. Germline CDR1 and CDR2: LNHNV and YYDKDF (reference sequence). CDR3 sequence reads: CATSRDFQGRTQYF. The CDR3 bases are TGTGCCACCAGCAGAGATTTTCAGGGAAGGACCCAGTACTTC.

CDR3 coding DNA: TGTGCCAGCAGCCCTGGGACATACGATGGCTACACCTTC. It is translated as CASSPGTYDGYTF. This rearrangement joins TRBV7-9 to TRBJ1-2; weak D call: TRBD1 (6 bases). The ends were cut back, 5 bases at V and 6 bases at J, with 13 bases in the middle. The CDR3 runs to 13 residues. Germline CDR1 is SEHNR and CDR2 is FQNEAQ (reference sequence).

This clone was seen a single time. The V gene is TRBV20-1, the J gene TRBJ2-7; D remains ambiguous. Germline values: CDR1 DFQATT, CDR2 SNEGSKA (reference sequence). The CDR3 loop spans 11 amino acids. V was pared by 6 bases and J by 3 bases, with 9 bases between. The chain's CDR3 is CSATPNYEQYF. CDR3 DNA: TGCAGTGCGACACCCAACTACGAGCAGTACTTC.

CDR3 amino acids: CSVVGQGIGGYTF. CDR3 DNA: TGCAGCGTTGTTGGTCAGGGAATAGGTGGCTACACCTTC. This rearrangement joins TRBV29-1 to TRBJ1-2; possible D gene TRBD1, 5 bases. Trimming removed 4 bases from V and 7 bases from J, with 16 bases in between. Germline V lookup: CDR1 SQVTM, CDR2 ANQGSEA. The CDR3 length is 13 residues. Supplemented by reference TRBV29-1 and TRBJ1-2, the full variable domain reads SAVISQKPSRDICQRGTSLTIQCQVDSQVTMMFWYRQQPGQSLTLIATANQGSEATYESGFVIDKFPISRPNLTFSTLTVSNMSPEDSSIYLCSVVGQGIGGYTFGSGTRLTVV.

V is TRBV2 and J is TRBJ1-2; D is unresolved. Germline V gene lookup returns CDR1 SNHLY and CDR2 FYNNEI. V was clipped by 4 bases and J by 8 bases, with 14 bases between them. The CDR3 totals 13 residues. The CDR3 sequence: CASSGVGLKGYTF. The CDR3 DNA sequence: TGTGCCAGCAGTGGGGTGGGGTTAAAGGGCTACACCTTC. Complete variable domain (other parts from reference TRBV2 and TRBJ1-2): EPEVTQTPSHQVTQMGQEVILRCVPISNHLYFYWYRQILGQKVEFLVSFYNNEISEKSEIFDDQFSVERPDGSNFTLKIRSTKLEDSAMYFCASSGVGLKGYTFGSGTRLTVV.

V is TRBV11-2 and J is TRBJ2-5, with TRBD1 matching 9 bases. This CDR3 comprises 13 residues. CDR1 is SGHAT, CDR2 FQNNGV, per germline. J gave up 5 bases and V 5 bases, and 3 bases lay outside the gene matches. The CDR3 loop reads CASSRGTGETQYF. In DNA form, the CDR3 reads TGTGCCAGCAGCCGCGGGACAGGGGAGACCCAGTACTTC.

This clone was seen a handful of times. The rearrangement uses TRBV7-3 and TRBJ1-1; 8 bases match TRBD1. The germline V gene encodes CDR1 SGHTA and CDR2 FQGTGA. The V segment lost 6 bases and the J segment 6 bases; nucleotides outside the gene matches: 6. CDR3 length equals 13 residues. CDR3 amino acids: CASSPTGVAEAFF. The CDR3 region has the DNA TGTGCCAGCAGTCCGACAGGGGTGGCTGAAGCTTTCTTT.

The chain has TRBV27 and TRBJ1-2; D is perhaps TRBD1 (5 bases). V was clipped by 6 bases and J by 0 bases, with 8 bases between them. CDR3 length: 13 residues. Germline V gives CDR1 MNHEY, CDR2 SMNVEV (reference sequence). CDR3 protein: CASSAGSNYGYTF. As DNA, the CDR3 is TGTGCCAGCAGCGCAGGGTCTAACTATGGCTACACCTTC.

This clone was recorded a few times. The chain uses TRBV5-1 and TRBJ2-1, with a tentative D call TRBD2 (6 bases). This CDR3 is built from 14 residues. With 0 bases removed from V and 8 bases from J, the gap between germline ends came to 12 bases. Germline V gives CDR1 SGHRS, CDR2 YFSETQ. Written as DNA, the CDR3 is TGCGCCAGCAGCTTGGCAACCCAGCGGGATGAGCAGTTCTTC. Protein sequence: CASSLATQRDEQFF.

This clone was recorded a few times. This chain joins TRBV7-2 and TRBJ2-3; no clear D. The germline gives CDR1 SGHTA, CDR2 FQGNSA. This CDR3 has 15 amino acids. Trimming shortened V by 0 bases and J by 5 bases, and 12 bases separated the two germline ends. Written as DNA, the CDR3 is TGTGCCAGCAGCTTAGCGCTCGGAGTACAAGATACGCAGTATTTT. Protein product: CASSLALGVQDTQYF.

V is TRBV2 and J is TRBJ2-6; TRBD1 aligns across 7 bases. Germline assignment: CDR1 SNHLY and CDR2 FYNNEI. The V segment lost 8 bases and the J segment 3 bases; nucleotides outside the gene matches: 16. CDR3 length: 18 amino acids. The CDR3 DNA is TGTGCCAGCTCTGAGGGGGCCCGAAGGTTTGGTGGGGCCAACGTCCTGACTTTC. It is translated as CASSEGARRFGGANVLTF.

The V call is TRBV19, the J call TRBJ1-2, with D possibly being TRBD1 (6 bases). V was trimmed by 6 bases and J by 6 bases, leaving 17 bases between them. The CDR3 runs 14 residues. Germline-derived CDR1 and CDR2 are LNHDA and SQIVND (reference sequence). In nucleotides, the CDR3 is TGTGCCAGTAGCATCCGGACAGCCCAGGATGGCTACACCTTC. Translated: CASSIRTAQDGYTF.

The chain carries TRBV29-1 and TRBJ1-5, with no clear D. Between the trimmed V and J ends, which lost 7 bases and 8 bases, there was a span of 12 bases. Per the germline V gene, CDR1 is SQVTM and CDR2 is ANQGSEA. The CDR3 runs 11 residues. This CDR3 reads CSAQSGEPQHF. Here the CDR3 DNA reads TGCAGCGCCCAAAGTGGGGAGCCCCAGCATTTT. Looking up the rest from reference TRBV29-1 and TRBJ1-5 gives the full variable domain: SAVISQKPSRDICQRGTSLTIQCQVDSQVTMMFWYRQQPGQSLTLIATANQGSEATYESGFVIDKFPISRPNLTFSTLTVSNMSPEDSSIYLCSAQSGEPQHFGDGTRLSIL.

This chain joins TRBV14 and TRBJ2-3; D remains unclear. V was trimmed by 5 bases and J by 5 bases, leaving 11 bases between them. Germline lookup yields CDR1 SGHDN and CDR2 FVKESK. The CDR3 extends over 13 amino acids. CDR3: CASSAGQVDTQYF. Here the CDR3 DNA reads TGTGCCAGCAGCGCCGGCCAGGTAGATACGCAGTATTTT. Full variable domain (remainder filled in from reference TRBV14 and TRBJ2-3): EAGVTQFPSHSVIEKGQTVTLRCDPISGHDNLYWYRRVMGKEIKFLLHFVKESKQDESGMPNNRFLAERTGGTYSTLKVQPAELEDSGVYFCASSAGQVDTQYFGPGTRLTVL.

This clone was observed a few times. The V and J genes are TRBV27 and TRBJ1-5; 12 bases align to TRBD1. Germline assignment: CDR1 MNHEY and CDR2 SMNVEV (reference sequence). The CDR3 is made up of 17 amino acids. With V trimmed by 5 bases and J by 7 bases, 12 bases remained unmatched. As DNA, the CDR3 is TGTGCCAGCAGTCCCGGGACAGGGGGCGGGGGCAGACAGCCCCAGCATTTT. It translates to CASSPGTGGGGRQPQHF.